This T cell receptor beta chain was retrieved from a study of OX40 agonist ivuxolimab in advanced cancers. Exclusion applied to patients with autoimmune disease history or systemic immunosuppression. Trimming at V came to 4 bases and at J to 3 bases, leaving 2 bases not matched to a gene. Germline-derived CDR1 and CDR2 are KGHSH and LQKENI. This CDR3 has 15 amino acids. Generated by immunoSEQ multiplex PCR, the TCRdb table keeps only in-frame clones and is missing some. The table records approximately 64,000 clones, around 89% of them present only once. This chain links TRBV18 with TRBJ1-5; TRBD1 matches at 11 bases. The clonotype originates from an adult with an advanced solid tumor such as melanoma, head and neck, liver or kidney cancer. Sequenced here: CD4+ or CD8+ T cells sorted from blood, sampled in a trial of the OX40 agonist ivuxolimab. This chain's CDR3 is CASSRTGGYNQPQHF. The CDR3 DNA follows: TGTGCCAGCTCACGGACAGGGGGCTACAATCAGCCCCAGCATTTT.